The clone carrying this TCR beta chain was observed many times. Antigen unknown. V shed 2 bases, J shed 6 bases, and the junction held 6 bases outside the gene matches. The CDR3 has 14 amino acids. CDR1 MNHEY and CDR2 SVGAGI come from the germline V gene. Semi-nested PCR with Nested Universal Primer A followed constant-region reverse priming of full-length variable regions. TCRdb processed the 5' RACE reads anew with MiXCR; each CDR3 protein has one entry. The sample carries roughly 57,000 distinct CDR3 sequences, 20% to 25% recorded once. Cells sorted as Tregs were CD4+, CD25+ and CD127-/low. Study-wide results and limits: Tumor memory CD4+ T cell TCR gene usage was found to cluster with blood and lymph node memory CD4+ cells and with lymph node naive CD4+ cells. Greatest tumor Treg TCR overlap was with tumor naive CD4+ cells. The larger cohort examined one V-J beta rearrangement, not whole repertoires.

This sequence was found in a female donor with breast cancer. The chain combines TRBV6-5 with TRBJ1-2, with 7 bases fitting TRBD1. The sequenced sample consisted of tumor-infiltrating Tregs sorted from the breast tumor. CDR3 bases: TGTGCCAGCAGTTACATCAGGGGGGGTAATGGCTACACCTTC. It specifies CASSYIRGGNGYTF.